This entry describes one T cell receptor beta chain. This sample is drawn from a study of cytomegalovirus exposure and HLA in healthy donors. There are 17 residues in the CDR3. Trimming shortened V by 0 bases and J by 0 bases, and 12 bases separated the two germline ends. Looked up from germline, CDR1 is MGHRA and CDR2 is YSYEKL. Primers included in the PCR were 60 Vbeta and 13 Jbeta primers. Using immunoSEQ multiplex PCR, the repertoire was profiled, and TCRdb retains in-frame clones only, with some absent. Recorded for this sample: some 180,000 clones. The clonotype comes from a man in his thirties or forties in good health and CMV-seronegative. Sequences were obtained from PBMCs. This sequence joins TRBV4-1 and TRBJ2-1, with a weak D call TRBD2 (5 bases). The chain's CDR3 is CASSQEGAGSSYNEQFF. CDR3 nucleotides: TGCGCCAGCAGCCAAGAAGGTGCGGGTAGCTCCTACAATGAGCAGTTCTTC.